Here is one T cell receptor beta chain with its context. The sample belongs to a study of cytotoxic CD8 clonotypes in ibrutinib-treated CLL. V shed 4 bases and J shed 8 bases, with 10 bases lying between them. The CDR3 runs to 12 residues. The germline V gene has CDR1 SGHDN and CDR2 FVKESK. Profiling relied on immunoSEQ multiplex PCR, and the TCRdb table lists in-frame clones only, not all of them. The sample lists about 20,000 clones; approximately 69% were seen once. The chain links TRBV14 to TRBJ2-3, with D perhaps TRBD1 or TRBD2 (6 bases each). The source was PBMCs, collected before ibrutinib treatment. This clonotype originated in a human donor with chronic lymphocytic leukemia. DNA for the CDR3: TGTGCCAGCAGCCCGGGGGCCCCTACGCAGTATTTT. It yields the protein CASSPGAPTQYF.